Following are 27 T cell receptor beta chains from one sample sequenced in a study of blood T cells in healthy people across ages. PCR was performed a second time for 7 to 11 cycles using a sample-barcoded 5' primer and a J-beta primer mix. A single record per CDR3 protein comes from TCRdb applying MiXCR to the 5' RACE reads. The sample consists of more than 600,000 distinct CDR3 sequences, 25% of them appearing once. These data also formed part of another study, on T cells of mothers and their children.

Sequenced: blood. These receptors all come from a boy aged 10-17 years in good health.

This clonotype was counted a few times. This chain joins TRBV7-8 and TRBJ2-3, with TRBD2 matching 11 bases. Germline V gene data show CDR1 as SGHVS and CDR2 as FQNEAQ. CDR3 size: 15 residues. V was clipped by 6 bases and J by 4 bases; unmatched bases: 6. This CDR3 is CASRLNSGGADTQYF. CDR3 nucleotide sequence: TGTGCCAGCAGGCTGAATAGCGGGGGGGCAGATACGCAGTATTTT.

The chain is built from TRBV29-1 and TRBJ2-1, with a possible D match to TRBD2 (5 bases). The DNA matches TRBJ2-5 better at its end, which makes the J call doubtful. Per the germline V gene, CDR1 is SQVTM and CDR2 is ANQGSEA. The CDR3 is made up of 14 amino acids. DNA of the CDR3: TGCAGCGTGGGCACCGGGATCGGGGATGGGACCCAGTACTTC. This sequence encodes CSVGTGIGDGTQYF.

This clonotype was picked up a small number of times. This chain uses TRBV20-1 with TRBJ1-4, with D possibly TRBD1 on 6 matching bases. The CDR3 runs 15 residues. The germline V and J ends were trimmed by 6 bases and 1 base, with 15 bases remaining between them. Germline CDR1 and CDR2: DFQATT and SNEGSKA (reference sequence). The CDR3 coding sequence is TGCAGTGCCGGAACGTCAGGGGAAACTAATGAAAAACTGTTTTTT. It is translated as CSAGTSGETNEKLFF.

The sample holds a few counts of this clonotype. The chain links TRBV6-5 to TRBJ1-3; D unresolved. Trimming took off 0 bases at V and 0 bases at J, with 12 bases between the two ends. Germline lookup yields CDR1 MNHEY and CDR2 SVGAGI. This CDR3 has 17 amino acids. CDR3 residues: CASSYSETSVSGNTIYF. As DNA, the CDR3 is TGTGCCAGCAGTTACTCGGAAACGTCGGTCTCTGGAAACACCATATATTTT.

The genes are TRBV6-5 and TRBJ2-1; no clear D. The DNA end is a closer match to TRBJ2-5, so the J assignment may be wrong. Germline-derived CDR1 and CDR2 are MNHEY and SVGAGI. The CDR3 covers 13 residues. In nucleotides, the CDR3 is TGTGCCAGCAGTTACTCCAGCTCGGAGACCCAGTACTTC. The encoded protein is CASSYSSSETQYF.

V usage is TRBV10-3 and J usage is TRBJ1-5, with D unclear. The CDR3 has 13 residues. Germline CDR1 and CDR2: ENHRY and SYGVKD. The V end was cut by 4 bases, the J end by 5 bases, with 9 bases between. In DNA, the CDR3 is TGTGCCATCAGTGTTGGGCAGGATCAGCCCCAGCATTTT. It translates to CAISVGQDQPQHF.

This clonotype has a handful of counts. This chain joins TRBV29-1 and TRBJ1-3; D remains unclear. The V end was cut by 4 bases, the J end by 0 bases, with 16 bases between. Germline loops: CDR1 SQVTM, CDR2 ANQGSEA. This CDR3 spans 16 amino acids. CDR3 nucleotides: TGCAGCGTTGGTCCGGGCAGCACTAGCTCTGGAAACACCATATATTTT. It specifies CSVGPGSTSSGNTIYF.

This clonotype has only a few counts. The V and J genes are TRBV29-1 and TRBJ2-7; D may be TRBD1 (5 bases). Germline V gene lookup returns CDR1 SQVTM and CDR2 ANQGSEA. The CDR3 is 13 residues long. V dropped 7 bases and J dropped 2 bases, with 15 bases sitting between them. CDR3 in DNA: TGCAGCGCTGGAGTTCAGGGAACCTACGAGCAGTACTTC. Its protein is CSAGVQGTYEQYF.

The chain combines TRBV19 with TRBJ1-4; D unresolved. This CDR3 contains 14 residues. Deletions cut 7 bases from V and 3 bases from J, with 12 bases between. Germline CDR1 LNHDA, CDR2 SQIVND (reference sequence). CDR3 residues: CASTQFAANEKLFF. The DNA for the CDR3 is TGTGCCAGTACCCAGTTTGCGGCTAATGAAAAACTGTTTTTT.

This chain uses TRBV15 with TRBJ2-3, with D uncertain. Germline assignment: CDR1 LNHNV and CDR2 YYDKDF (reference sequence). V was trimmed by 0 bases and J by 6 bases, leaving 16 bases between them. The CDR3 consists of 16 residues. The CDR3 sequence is CATSRDRWSAADTQYF. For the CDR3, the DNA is TGTGCCACCAGCAGAGATCGGTGGTCCGCCGCGGATACGCAGTATTTT.

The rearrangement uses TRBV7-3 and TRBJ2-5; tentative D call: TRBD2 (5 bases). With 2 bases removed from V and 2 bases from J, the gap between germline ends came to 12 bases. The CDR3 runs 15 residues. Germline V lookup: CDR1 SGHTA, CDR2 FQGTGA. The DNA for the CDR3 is TGTGCCAGCAGCTTATCCGGACTGCCTCAAGAGACCCAGTACTTC. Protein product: CASSLSGLPQETQYF.

CDR3 coding DNA: TGTGCCAGCAGTGAAGTCCCCCCGGAAAGGGCAGATACGCAGTATTTT. Its protein is CASSEVPPERADTQYF. The chain has TRBV2 and TRBJ2-3, with D uncertain. Trimming took 1 base from V and 4 from J, leaving 15 bases between them. This CDR3 region has 16 residues. Germline V gives CDR1 SNHLY, CDR2 FYNNEI.

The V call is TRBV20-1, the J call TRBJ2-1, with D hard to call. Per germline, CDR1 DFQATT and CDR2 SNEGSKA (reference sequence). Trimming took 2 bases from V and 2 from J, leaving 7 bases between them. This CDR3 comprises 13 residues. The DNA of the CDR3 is TGCAGTGCTAGACCGGGCGCCTACAATGAGCAGTTCTTC. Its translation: CSARPGAYNEQFF.

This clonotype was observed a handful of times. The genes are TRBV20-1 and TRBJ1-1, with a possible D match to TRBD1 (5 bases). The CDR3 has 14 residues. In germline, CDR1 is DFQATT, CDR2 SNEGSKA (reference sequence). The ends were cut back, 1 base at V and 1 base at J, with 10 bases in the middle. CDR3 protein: CSARVWGRNTEAFF. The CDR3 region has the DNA TGCAGTGCTAGAGTATGGGGACGGAACACTGAAGCTTTCTTT.

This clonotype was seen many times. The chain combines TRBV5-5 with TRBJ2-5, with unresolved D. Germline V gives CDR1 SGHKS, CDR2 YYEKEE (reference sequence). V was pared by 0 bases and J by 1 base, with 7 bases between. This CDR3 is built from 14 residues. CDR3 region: CASSLEMVQETQYF. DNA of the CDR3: TGTGCCAGCAGCTTGGAGATGGTCCAAGAGACCCAGTACTTC.

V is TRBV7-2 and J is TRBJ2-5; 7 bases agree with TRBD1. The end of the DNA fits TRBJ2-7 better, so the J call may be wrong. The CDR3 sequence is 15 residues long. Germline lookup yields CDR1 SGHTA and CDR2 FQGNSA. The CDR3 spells CASSLETGLGYEQYF. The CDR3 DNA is TGTGCCAGCAGCTTGGAGACAGGGTTAGGGTACGAGCAGTACTTC.

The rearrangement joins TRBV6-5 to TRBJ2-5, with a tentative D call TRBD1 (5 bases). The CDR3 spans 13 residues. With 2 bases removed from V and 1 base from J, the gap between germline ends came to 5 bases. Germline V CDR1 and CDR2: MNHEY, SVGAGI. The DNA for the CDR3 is TGTGCCAGCAGTTACCAGGGCCAAGAGACCCAGTACTTC. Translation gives CASSYQGQETQYF.

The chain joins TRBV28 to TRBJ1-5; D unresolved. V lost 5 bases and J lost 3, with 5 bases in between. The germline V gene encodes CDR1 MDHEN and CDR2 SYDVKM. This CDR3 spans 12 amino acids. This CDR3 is CASSQPNQPQHF. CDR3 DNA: TGTGCCAGCAGTCAACCCAATCAGCCCCAGCATTTT. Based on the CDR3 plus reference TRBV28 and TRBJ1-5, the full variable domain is DVKVTQSSRYLVKRTGEKVFLECVQDMDHENMFWYRQDPGLGLRLIYFSYDVKMKEKGDIPEGYSVSREKKERFSLILESASTNQTSMYLCASSQPNQPQHFGDGTRLSIL.

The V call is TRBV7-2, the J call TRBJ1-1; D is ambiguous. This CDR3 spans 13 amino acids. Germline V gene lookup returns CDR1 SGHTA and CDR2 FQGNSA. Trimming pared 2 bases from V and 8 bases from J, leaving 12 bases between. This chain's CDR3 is CASSLRVRVEAFF. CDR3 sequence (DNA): TGTGCCAGCAGCTTACGGGTCCGGGTAGAAGCTTTCTTT.

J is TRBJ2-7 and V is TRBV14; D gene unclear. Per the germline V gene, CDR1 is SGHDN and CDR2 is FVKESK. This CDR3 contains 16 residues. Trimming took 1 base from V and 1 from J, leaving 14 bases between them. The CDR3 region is CASSQGELYKSYEQYF. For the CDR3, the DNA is TGTGCCAGCAGCCAAGGAGAACTATACAAATCCTACGAGCAGTACTTC.

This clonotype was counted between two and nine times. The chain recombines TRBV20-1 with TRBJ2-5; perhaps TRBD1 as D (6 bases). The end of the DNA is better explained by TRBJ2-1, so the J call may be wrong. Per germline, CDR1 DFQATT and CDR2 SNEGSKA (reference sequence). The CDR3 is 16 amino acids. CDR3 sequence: CSASPNRVGTENEQFF. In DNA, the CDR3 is TGCAGTGCTAGCCCTAACAGGGTAGGTACGGAAAATGAGCAGTTCTTC.

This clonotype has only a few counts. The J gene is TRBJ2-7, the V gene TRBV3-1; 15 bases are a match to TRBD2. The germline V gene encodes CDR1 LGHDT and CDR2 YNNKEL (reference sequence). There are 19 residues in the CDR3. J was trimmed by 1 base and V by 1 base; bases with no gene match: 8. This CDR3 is CASSQGGTSGRRRSYEQYF. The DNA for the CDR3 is TGTGCCAGCAGCCAAGGAGGGACTAGCGGGAGGAGGAGGTCCTACGAGCAGTACTTC.

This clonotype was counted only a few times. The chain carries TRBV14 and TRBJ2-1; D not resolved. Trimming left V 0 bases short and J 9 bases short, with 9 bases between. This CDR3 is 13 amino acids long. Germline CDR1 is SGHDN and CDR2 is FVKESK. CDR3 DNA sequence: TGTGCCAGCAGCCAAGAAGTTGGCGGTGAGCAGTTCTTC. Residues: CASSQEVGGEQFF. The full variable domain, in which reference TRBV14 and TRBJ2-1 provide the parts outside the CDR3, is EAGVTQFPSHSVIEKGQTVTLRCDPISGHDNLYWYRRVMGKEIKFLLHFVKESKQDESGMPNNRFLAERTGGTYSTLKVQPAELEDSGVYFCASSQEVGGEQFFGPGTRLTVL.

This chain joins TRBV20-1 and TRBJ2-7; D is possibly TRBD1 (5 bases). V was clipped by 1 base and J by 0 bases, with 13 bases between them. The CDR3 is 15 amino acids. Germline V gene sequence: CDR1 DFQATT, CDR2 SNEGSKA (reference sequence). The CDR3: CSARGRQSISYEQYF. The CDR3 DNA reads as TGCAGTGCTAGAGGACGACAGAGTATCTCCTACGAGCAGTACTTC.

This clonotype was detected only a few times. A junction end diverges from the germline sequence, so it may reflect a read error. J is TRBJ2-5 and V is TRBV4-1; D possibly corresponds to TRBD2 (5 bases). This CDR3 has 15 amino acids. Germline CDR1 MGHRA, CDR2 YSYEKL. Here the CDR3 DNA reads TGCGCCAGCAGCCAGGCCCCTTTGGGGAGCGGCCCGCTCTTGTTC. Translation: CASSQAPLGSGPLLF.

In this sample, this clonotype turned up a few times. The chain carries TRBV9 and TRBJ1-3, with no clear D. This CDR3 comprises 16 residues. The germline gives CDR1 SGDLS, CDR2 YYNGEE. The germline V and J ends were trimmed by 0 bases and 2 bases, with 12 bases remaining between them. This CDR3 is CASSVDVNPTGNTIYF. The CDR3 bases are TGTGCCAGCAGCGTAGACGTAAACCCAACTGGAAACACCATATATTTT.

The CDR3 bases are TGTGCCATCAGTGAAACCGGGACTTCAGGGAGGCTCTACGAGCAGTACTTC. It yields the protein CAISETGTSGRLYEQYF. The chain is built from TRBV10-3 and TRBJ2-7; TRBD2 is a possible D gene (6 bases). CDR1 is ENHRY, CDR2 SYGVKD, per germline. The CDR3 extends over 17 amino acids. V lost 3 bases, J lost 3 bases, and 21 bases lay in between.